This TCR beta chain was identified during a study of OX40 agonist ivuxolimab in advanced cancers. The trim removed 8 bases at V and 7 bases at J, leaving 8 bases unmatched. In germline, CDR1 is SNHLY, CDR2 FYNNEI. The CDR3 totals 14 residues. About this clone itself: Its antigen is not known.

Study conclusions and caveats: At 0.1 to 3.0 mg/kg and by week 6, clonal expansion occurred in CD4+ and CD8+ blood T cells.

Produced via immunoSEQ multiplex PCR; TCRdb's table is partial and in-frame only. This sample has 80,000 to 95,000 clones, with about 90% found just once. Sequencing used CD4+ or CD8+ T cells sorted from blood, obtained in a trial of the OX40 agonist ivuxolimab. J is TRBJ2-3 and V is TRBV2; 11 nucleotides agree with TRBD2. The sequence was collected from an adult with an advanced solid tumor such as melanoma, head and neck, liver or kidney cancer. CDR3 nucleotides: TGTGCCAGCGTACTAGCGGGAGAACTATATACGCAGTATTTT. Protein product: CASVLAGELYTQYF.